One sample yielded the 28 T cell receptor beta chains listed below, sequenced in a study of T-cell memory formation after mild COVID-19. TCRdb used MiXCR to reprocess the 5' RACE reads, holding one entry per CDR3 protein. The sample includes some 180,000 distinct CDR3 sequences, approximately 17% of them seen just once. What was sequenced was PBMCs or a T cell subset sorted from them (not recorded which). All receptors derive from a man aged 18 to 30 who had mild COVID-19 (a few samples of this study predate the infection). Cell type and time point are not known.

V usage is TRBV7-8 and J usage is TRBJ1-5, with D unclear. The CDR3 has 12 residues. CDR1 SGHVS and CDR2 FQNEAQ come from the germline V gene. Trimming stripped 5 bases from V and 6 bases from J, with 8 bases between. The CDR3 region has the DNA TGTGCCAGCAGCATGACGGCTCAGCCCCAGCATTTT. As protein: CASSMTAQPQHF.

This clonotype turned up a few times. The rearrangement uses TRBV5-1 and TRBJ2-3; D perhaps matches TRBD2 (6 bases). The germline gives CDR1 SGHRS, CDR2 YFSETQ. The length of the CDR3 is 18 residues. Trimming left V 4 bases short and J 0 bases short, with 21 bases between. Written as DNA, the CDR3 is TGCGCCAGCAGCGGGACTTCTTCCTCCGCTTCTAGCACAGATACGCAGTATTTT. As protein: CASSGTSSSASSTDTQYF.

The CDR3 bases are TGTGCCATCAGCGTGGCAGGCCAAGAGACCCAGTACTTC. As protein: CAISVAGQETQYF. The chain recombines TRBV10-3 with TRBJ2-5; no firm D call. Trimming removed 6 bases at V and 1 base at J, with 9 bases between. Germline-derived CDR1 and CDR2 are ENHRY and SYGVKD. The CDR3 has 13 amino acids.

The chain employs TRBV6-2 or TRBV6-3 and TRBJ2-3; tentatively, D is TRBD2 (5 bases). Germline-derived CDR1 and CDR2 are MNHEY and SVGEGT. V lost 7 bases to trimming and J lost 4 bases, with 9 bases between them. This CDR3 contains 12 residues. The CDR3 DNA is TGTGCCAGCAAGGCTAGCTCAGATACGCAGTATTTT. Its translation is CASKASSDTQYF.

J is TRBJ2-3 and V is TRBV7-3; unclear D gene. In germline, CDR1 is SGHTA, CDR2 FQGTGA. V lost 2 bases and J 0 bases, leaving 9 bases between the germline ends. The CDR3 is made up of 15 amino acids. For the CDR3, the DNA is TGTGCCAGCAGCTTACTGGGCCCAAGCACAGATACGCAGTATTTT. Protein sequence: CASSLLGPSTDTQYF.

The gene calls are TRBV6-6 and TRBJ2-1; 7 bases are shared with TRBD2. Trimming took 0 bases from V and 4 from J; bases not matched to a gene: 6. The CDR3 sequence is 16 residues long. Germline lookup yields CDR1 MNHNY and CDR2 SVGAGI (reference sequence). The CDR3: CASSYSPTSRYNEQFF. CDR3 in DNA: TGTGCCAGCAGTTACTCGCCGACTAGCCGGTACAATGAGCAGTTCTTC.

This clonotype was seen more than once but under ten times. This sequence joins TRBV11-2 and TRBJ2-1; D might be TRBD2 (6 bases). This CDR3 region has 15 residues. The V gene's germline CDR1 is SGHAT and CDR2 FQNNGV. V gave up 0 bases and J gave up 6 bases, with 12 bases separating them. The CDR3 here is CASSLDAGNFNEQFF. DNA of the CDR3: TGTGCCAGCAGCTTAGATGCGGGGAATTTCAATGAGCAGTTCTTC. Together with reference TRBV11-2 and TRBJ2-1, the CDR3 gives the full variable domain: EAGVAQSPRYKIIEKRQSVAFWCNPISGHATLYWYQQILGQGPKLLIQFQNNGVVDDSQLPKDRFSAERLKGVDSTLKIQPAKLEDSAVYLCASSLDAGNFNEQFFGPGTRLTVL.

Remarks on this clonotype: One end of the junction does not line up with germline, which may come from a read error. The chain carries TRBV7-7 and TRBJ1-4, with 8 nucleotides matching TRBD1. Germline-derived CDR1 and CDR2 are SSHAT and FNYEAQ (reference sequence). The CDR3 is made up of 13 amino acids. This chain's CDR3 is CASSSDRGEKLFF. CDR3 nucleotide sequence: TGTGCTAGCAGCTCCGACAGGGGAGAAAAACTGTTTTTT. The whole variable domain, filled in from reference TRBV7-7 and TRBJ1-4, reads GAGVSQSPRYKVTKRGQDVTLRCDPISSHATLYWYQQALGQGPEFLTYFNYEAQPDKSGLPSDRFSAERPEGSISTLTIQRTEQRDSAMYRCASSSDRGEKLFFGSGTQLSVL.

This clonotype occurred a few times. The chain has TRBV5-5 and TRBJ1-5; 7 nucleotides match TRBD1. The germline V gene has CDR1 SGHKS and CDR2 YYEKEE (reference sequence). This CDR3 is built from 19 residues. Losses at the gene ends were 1 base for V and 0 bases for J; bases not matched to a gene: 13. The CDR3 here is CASSLHWQGDMGSNQPQHF. The CDR3 nucleotides are TGTGCCAGCAGCTTGCACTGGCAGGGGGACATGGGTAGCAATCAGCCCCAGCATTTT.

This chain connects TRBV6-5 to TRBJ2-1, with D tentatively TRBD2 (7 bases). CDR1 is MNHEY, CDR2 SVGAGI, per germline. V was clipped by 2 bases and J by 8 bases, with 13 bases between them. The CDR3 consists of 14 residues. CDR3 sequence (DNA): TGTGCCAGCAGTTACCGGGGGGCAGGCGATGAGCAGTTCTTC. Translated: CASSYRGAGDEQFF.

This clonotype occurred a few times. The chain is built from TRBV20-1 and TRBJ2-2; TRBD2 agrees at 16 bases. Germline values: CDR1 DFQATT, CDR2 SNEGSKA (reference sequence). Unmatched junction bases numbered 5, after V lost 3 bases and J lost 4 bases. This CDR3 has 17 residues. CDR3 sequence: CSARGLAGGPGTGELFF. DNA of the CDR3: TGCAGTGCTAGGGGACTAGCGGGGGGGCCCGGCACCGGGGAGCTGTTTTTT.

This chain joins TRBV20-1 and TRBJ1-2; no clear D. The CDR3 sequence is 11 residues long. The germline CDR1 and CDR2 sequences are DFQATT and SNEGSKA (reference sequence). V dropped 4 bases and J dropped 8 bases, with 11 bases sitting between them. This CDR3 is CSAIKGIGYTF. The CDR3 DNA follows: TGCAGTGCTATTAAAGGGATCGGCTACACCTTC.

This clonotype was observed a handful of times. This chain connects TRBV11-2 to TRBJ1-4; D possibly corresponds to TRBD1 (5 bases). The CDR3 extends over 14 amino acids. Germline V gives CDR1 SGHAT, CDR2 FQNNGV. Trimming stripped 4 bases from V and 1 base from J, with 7 bases between. CDR3 residues: CASSWGGTNEKLFF. The CDR3 nucleotides are TGTGCCAGCAGCTGGGGCGGAACTAATGAAAAACTGTTTTTT.

V usage is TRBV2 and J usage is TRBJ1-5; no clear D. This CDR3 is 13 amino acids long. Trimming shortened V by 0 bases and J by 6 bases, and 6 bases separated the two germline ends. CDR1 SNHLY and CDR2 FYNNEI come from the germline V gene. This CDR3 reads CASSEASGQPQHF. The CDR3 DNA follows: TGTGCCAGCAGTGAAGCGTCTGGTCAGCCCCAGCATTTT.

The V and J genes are TRBV7-2 and TRBJ1-3; D may be TRBD1 (6 bases). The CDR3 spans 15 residues. Germline values: CDR1 SGHTA, CDR2 FQGNSA. Trimming removed 2 bases from V and 0 bases from J, with 8 bases in between. CDR3 sequence (DNA): TGTGCCAGCAGCTTAAGGGGGATCTCTGGAAACACCATATATTTT. It codes for CASSLRGISGNTIYF.

The sample holds many counts of this clonotype. The V call is TRBV6-2 or TRBV6-3, the J call TRBJ1-1; 7 nucleotides align to TRBD1. CDR1 and CDR2 from the germline V gene are MNHEY and SVGEGT. This CDR3 is 13 amino acids long. The ends lost 6 bases at V and 1 base at J; junction bases unmatched: 2. The CDR3 nucleotides are TGTGCCAGCAGCCGGACAGGGAACACTGAAGCTTTCTTT. It specifies CASSRTGNTEAFF.

This clonotype was counted between two and nine times. This chain joins TRBV5-1 and TRBJ2-1; possible D gene TRBD2, 5 bases. Germline CDR1 and CDR2: SGHRS and YFSETQ. The ends were cut back, 4 bases at V and 2 bases at J, with 13 bases in the middle. CDR3 length equals 15 residues. CDR3 loop: CASSQSGPPYNEQFF. The CDR3 bases are TGCGCCAGCAGCCAGAGCGGCCCCCCCTACAATGAGCAGTTCTTC.

This clonotype was seen a few times. This chain connects TRBV7-2 to TRBJ1-3; no clear D. Germline lookup yields CDR1 SGHTA and CDR2 FQGNSA. Trimming shortened V by 5 bases and J by 2 bases, and 10 bases separated the two germline ends. The CDR3 is 14 amino acids. The CDR3 is CASSAIRAGNTIYF. Written as DNA, the CDR3 is TGTGCCAGCAGCGCTATTAGGGCTGGAAACACCATATATTTT.

CDR3: CATSDAAEDTQYF. CDR3 bases: TGTGCCACCAGTGATGCGGCCGAAGATACGCAGTATTTT. The rearrangement joins TRBV24-1 to TRBJ2-3; D gene unclear. The CDR3 sequence is 13 residues long. Trimming removed 3 bases from V and 5 bases from J, with 8 bases in between. Germline loops: CDR1 KGHDR, CDR2 SFDVKD.

This clonotype was seen more than once but under ten times. V and J are TRBV12-3 or TRBV12-4 and TRBJ2-5; D is possibly TRBD2 (7 bases). Trimming cost V 3 bases and J 4 bases, with 12 bases left between them. The CDR3 totals 14 residues. CDR3 protein: CASSLGRGRETQYF. CDR3 nucleotides: TGTGCCAGCAGTTTGGGGCGGGGGCGAGAGACCCAGTACTTC.

The gene calls are TRBV20-1 and TRBJ2-3; possibly TRBD1 for D (5 bases). Looked up from germline, CDR1 is DFQATT and CDR2 is SNEGSKA (reference sequence). Trimming left V 3 bases short and J 4 bases short, with 5 bases between. CDR3 size: 11 residues. CDR3 amino acids: CSARTADTQYF. The CDR3 bases are TGCAGTGCTAGGACAGCAGATACGCAGTATTTT.

The rearrangement joins TRBV11-2 to TRBJ2-5, with a possible D match to TRBD2 (6 bases). Germline loops: CDR1 SGHAT, CDR2 FQNNGV. The CDR3 is made up of 16 amino acids. Trimming removed 3 bases from V and 1 base from J, with 15 bases in between. CDR3 residues: CASSFFGGGLQETQYF. In DNA, the CDR3 is TGTGCCAGCAGCTTTTTCGGGGGAGGACTCCAAGAGACCCAGTACTTC.

This clonotype appeared a few times. The chain is built from TRBV11-2 and TRBJ2-7; TRBD1 aligns across 7 bases. This CDR3 is 15 amino acids long. Germline assignment: CDR1 SGHAT and CDR2 FQNNGV. Losses at the gene ends were 5 bases for V and 0 bases for J; bases not matched to a gene: 7. CDR3 sequence reads: CASSLGDRSSYEQYV. Here the CDR3 DNA reads TGTGCCAGCAGCCTTGGGGACAGAAGCTCCTACGAGCAGTACGTC.

This clonotype appeared many times. The genes are TRBV10-3 and TRBJ2-2; 9 bases map to TRBD1. Germline CDR1 and CDR2: ENHRY and SYGVKD. Trimming at V came to 8 bases and at J to 6 bases, leaving 10 bases not matched to a gene. CDR3 length: 15 amino acids. DNA of the CDR3: TGTGCCATCTTCGGAGGGACAGGGATCGCCGGGGAGCTGTTTTTT. The encoded protein is CAIFGGTGIAGELFF.

This clonotype was found a few times. This sequence joins TRBV3-1 and TRBJ1-2; D may be TRBD1 (6 bases). Germline V gives CDR1 LGHDT, CDR2 YNNKEL (reference sequence). CDR3 size: 18 residues. V dropped 6 bases and J dropped 0 bases, with 23 bases sitting between them. This CDR3 is CASSRSPKTGSANYGYTF. The DNA for the CDR3 is TGTGCCAGCAGTCGATCCCCCAAAACAGGGTCGGCTAACTATGGCTACACCTTC.

The J gene is TRBJ2-7, the V gene TRBV27, with D perhaps TRBD1 (6 bases). This CDR3 is 14 amino acids long. From germline, CDR1 is MNHEY and CDR2 SMNVEV (reference sequence). V lost 5 bases and J lost 7, with 18 bases in between. CDR3 sequence (DNA): TGTGCCAGCAGTATTACAGGGTCGAGGGGGGAGCAGTACGTC. Its translation is CASSITGSRGEQYV.

This rearrangement joins TRBV7-8 to TRBJ2-5, with D possibly being TRBD2 (5 bases). The CDR3 contains 15 residues. CDR1 is SGHVS, CDR2 FQNEAQ, per germline. V was cut by 5 bases and J by 4 bases, with 17 bases left in between. The CDR3 sequence: CASSPRTVAGETQYF. The CDR3 bases are TGTGCCAGCAGCCCCCGAACCGTGGCGGGAGAGACCCAGTACTTC.

This chain joins TRBV9 and TRBJ2-3, with 10 bases fitting TRBD2. This CDR3 region has 16 residues. Trimming removed 2 bases from V and 4 bases from J; junction bases left unmatched: 7. The germline V gene has CDR1 SGDLS and CDR2 YYNGEE. CDR3 sequence: CASSVERGGPADTQYF. CDR3 coding DNA: TGTGCCAGCAGCGTTGAGCGGGGGGGCCCAGCAGATACGCAGTATTTT.